These 31 T cell receptor beta chains originate from one sample sequenced in a study of T cell responses to AZD1222 COVID-19 vaccine (dated by TCRdb to 2020 to 2022). Read against the paper, the sample's time point label means: about 28 days (+/-7) after the second vaccine dose. The treatment or condition label, as the study defines it: meningococcal conjugate vaccine given as trial control. The library was made by the immunoSEQ multiplex PCR assay. The clones in this table, taken by TCRdb from immuneACCESS, are in-frame only. Not every clone is retained; where verified, under half of the shortfall comes from an unresolved V gene, and the cause of the rest is unknown. Counted in this sample were around 130,000 clones; approximately 92% of them appeared once. The top ten clonotypes cover 4.2% of the sample. The sample here was peripheral blood, taken 28 days after the second dose of the MenACWY control vaccine. Receptors were obtained from an adult who received the MenACWY meningococcal vaccine as a control.

The V gene is TRBV29-1, the J gene TRBJ2-1, with D tentatively TRBD1 (5 bases). CDR1 and CDR2 from the germline V gene are SQVTM and ANQGSEA. The CDR3 runs to 14 residues. Trimming pared 3 bases from V and 5 bases from J, leaving 14 bases between. The CDR3 reads CSVDRPRVDNEQFF. As DNA, the CDR3 is TGCAGCGTTGATAGACCCAGGGTCGACAATGAGCAGTTCTTC.

The rearrangement links TRBV6-6 to TRBJ1-3; tentative D call: TRBD1 (5 bases). V was cut by 6 bases and J by 1 base, with 10 bases left in between. Looked up from germline, CDR1 is MNHNY and CDR2 is SVGAGI (reference sequence). The length of the CDR3 is 14 residues. The CDR3 coding sequence is TGTGCCAGCAGACTGACAGAATCTGGAAACACCATATATTTT. It is translated as CASRLTESGNTIYF.

V usage is TRBV7-2 and J usage is TRBJ1-5; 8 nucleotides match TRBD1. The V gene's germline CDR1 is SGHTA and CDR2 FQGNSA. V lost 5 bases, J lost 8 bases, and 17 bases stayed unmatched. The CDR3 runs to 17 residues. The CDR3: CASSGRPRTGTGKPQHF. In DNA, the CDR3 is TGTGCCAGCAGCGGACGGCCGCGGACAGGGACTGGAAAGCCCCAGCATTTT.

V is TRBV29-1 and J is TRBJ1-1; weak D call: TRBD1 (6 bases). V gave up 7 bases and J gave up 5 bases, with 23 bases separating them. From germline, CDR1 is SQVTM and CDR2 ANQGSEA. CDR3 size: 15 residues. The CDR3 reads CSGKKDSSVGTEAFF. The CDR3 DNA reads as TGCAGCGGGAAGAAGGACAGCTCTGTGGGGACTGAAGCTTTCTTT.

V gene TRBV7-6 combines with J gene TRBJ2-2, with TRBD1 matching over 8 bases. The J segment lost 0 bases and the V segment lost 5 bases, leaving 5 bases of the junction unmatched. The germline V gene encodes CDR1 SGHVS and CDR2 FNYEAQ. CDR3 size: 16 residues. CDR3 in DNA: TGTGCCAGCAGCCGCCGACAGGGGCCGAACACCGGGGAGCTGTTTTTT. Residues: CASSRRQGPNTGELFF.

This rearrangement joins TRBV28 to TRBJ1-2; TRBD1 matches 11 bases. Trimming took 0 bases from V and 7 from J; bases not matched to a gene: 13. The CDR3 runs 18 residues. The V gene's germline CDR1 is MDHEN and CDR2 SYDVKM. The CDR3 sequence is CASSLWHQGQGGSIGYTF. DNA of the CDR3: TGTGCCAGCAGTTTATGGCACCAGGGACAGGGGGGCTCCATTGGCTACACCTTC.

The chain employs TRBV27 and TRBJ2-2; TRBD2 agrees at 7 bases. V gave up 4 bases and J gave up 6 bases; unmatched junction bases: 2. Germline V gene lookup returns CDR1 MNHEY and CDR2 SMNVEV (reference sequence). The CDR3 extends over 13 amino acids. CDR3 in DNA: TGTGCCAGCAGTTCTAGCGGCCCCGGGGAGCTGTTTTTT. This codes for CASSSSGPGELFF.

CDR3 region: CASSLVGGPLTEQYF. As DNA, the CDR3 is TGTGCCAGCAGCTTAGTCGGGGGTCCCCTTACCGAGCAGTACTTC. The rearrangement uses TRBV7-8 and TRBJ2-7; D is possibly TRBD2 (6 bases). The germline V gene encodes CDR1 SGHVS and CDR2 FQNEAQ. The CDR3 has 15 amino acids. V shed 1 base and J shed 6 bases, with 16 bases lying between them.

The chain joins TRBV4-3 to TRBJ1-4; TRBD1 matches 8 bases. The CDR3 loop spans 16 amino acids. Looked up from germline, CDR1 is LGHNA and CDR2 is YSLEER. V trimming: 3 bases; J trimming: 5 bases; junction bases outside the gene matches: 8. The CDR3 region is CASSHQTGTGNEKLFF. The DNA of the CDR3 is TGCGCCAGCAGCCACCAAACAGGGACAGGCAATGAAAAACTGTTTTTT.

This chain links TRBV27 with TRBJ1-1; 8 bases are shared with TRBD1. This CDR3 comprises 14 residues. Germline CDR1 reads MNHEY; CDR2 reads SMNVEV (reference sequence). Germline trimming cut 6 bases from V and 5 bases from J; bases unmatched to any gene: 8. The DNA of the CDR3 is TGTGCCAGCAGCCTGAGGACAGGGTCGACTGAAGCTTTCTTT. Translated: CASSLRTGSTEAFF.

The chain employs TRBV28 and TRBJ1-6, with TRBD1 as a possible D gene (6 bases). The germline gives CDR1 MDHEN, CDR2 SYDVKM. The V gene lost 11 bases and the J gene lost 5 bases, with 16 bases spanning the gap. The CDR3 contains 14 residues. The CDR3 is CAVSVSGDNSPLHF. Written as DNA, the CDR3 is TGTGCCGTTTCGGTTTCAGGGGATAATTCACCCCTCCACTTT.

The V gene is TRBV21-1, the J gene TRBJ1-2; the table's TRBD1 call for D was not verified on the DNA. TRBV21-1 is noted as a pseudogene. The CDR3 spans 13 residues. DNA of the CDR3: TGTGCCAGCAGCAAAGATCAGGGCGATGGCTACACCTTC. Protein product: CASSKDQGDGYTF.

This chain links TRBV6-2 or TRBV6-3 with TRBJ2-1, with 8 nucleotides matching TRBD2. With 4 bases clipped from V and 2 bases from J, the junction kept 4 bases outside the gene matches. Germline V gene sequence: CDR1 MNHEY, CDR2 SVGEGT. This CDR3 is 15 amino acids long. The CDR3 spells CASSFLAGTYNEQFF. CDR3 bases: TGTGCCAGCAGTTTTCTAGCGGGCACCTACAATGAGCAGTTCTTC.

The rearrangement joins TRBV28 to TRBJ2-3; 8 positions match TRBD1. CDR1 and CDR2 (germline): MDHEN, SYDVKM. J gave up 1 base and V 5 bases, and 5 bases lay outside the gene matches. The CDR3 has 15 residues. CDR3 loop: CASSAGTGRTDTQYF. The CDR3 DNA follows: TGTGCCAGCAGTGCCGGGACAGGACGCACAGATACGCAGTATTTT.

The chain couples TRBV28 to TRBJ2-1, with 10 positions matching TRBD2. The CDR3 spans 18 residues. Germline CDR1 is MDHEN and CDR2 is SYDVKM. The V and J ends lost 6 bases and 2 bases, in that order; junction bases with no gene match: 13. The CDR3 DNA reads as TGTGCCAGCAGGCTTCCTAGCGGGAGCCCTCGGGCCTACAATGAGCAGTTCTTC. This codes for CASRLPSGSPRAYNEQFF.

The chain uses TRBV7-8 and TRBJ2-1; D might be TRBD1 or TRBD2, each matching 5 bases. V dropped 5 bases and J dropped 9 bases, with 14 bases sitting between them. Germline loops: CDR1 SGHVS, CDR2 FQNEAQ. The CDR3 is 13 amino acids. CDR3 in amino acids: CASSGSRAGEQFF. The CDR3 region has the DNA TGTGCCAGCAGCGGAAGCAGGGCGGGTGAGCAGTTCTTC.

This chain connects TRBV27 to TRBJ2-3; possibly TRBD1 for D (5 bases). The germline V and J ends were trimmed by 4 bases and 0 bases, with 8 bases remaining between them. CDR1 and CDR2 (germline): MNHEY, SMNVEV (reference sequence). The CDR3 has 14 residues. The chain's CDR3 is CASSYQGSTDTQYF. CDR3 in DNA: TGTGCCAGCAGTTACCAGGGTAGCACAGATACGCAGTATTTT.

V is TRBV28 and J is TRBJ2-7; possibly TRBD1 for D (7 bases). The germline gives CDR1 MDHEN, CDR2 SYDVKM. V dropped 5 bases and J dropped 5 bases, with 22 bases sitting between them. The CDR3 is made up of 16 amino acids. This CDR3 is CASSPPQWRGRHEQYF. The CDR3 coding sequence is TGTGCCAGCAGTCCCCCACAGTGGAGGGGGCGACACGAGCAGTACTTC.

J is TRBJ2-7 and V is TRBV6-1, with D perhaps TRBD1 or TRBD2 (6 bases each). Germline-derived CDR1 and CDR2 are MNHNS and SASEGT. Deletions cut 3 bases from V and 5 bases from J, with 14 bases between. The CDR3 sequence is 14 residues long. CDR3 bases: TGTGCCAGCAGTGATCCGGGGGCGGACGACGAGCAGTACTTC. Encoded protein: CASSDPGADDEQYF.

Here the CDR3 DNA reads TGTGCCAGCTCTCCAGGTCTTGGGGAAAAACTGTTTTTT. Protein sequence: CASSPGLGEKLFF. This chain joins TRBV18 and TRBJ1-4, with D unclear. The germline gives CDR1 KGHSH, CDR2 LQKENI. This CDR3 comprises 13 residues. Trimming pared 6 bases from V and 8 bases from J, leaving 13 bases between.

This sequence joins TRBV7-8 and TRBJ2-3, with 8 positions matching TRBD2. Looked up from germline, CDR1 is SGHVS and CDR2 is FQNEAQ. After removal of 5 bases from V and 0 bases from J, the junction contained 10 bases not matched to a gene. CDR3 length: 17 residues. This CDR3 is CASSNPRPGGSTDTQYF. CDR3 bases: TGTGCCAGCAGCAACCCTCGCCCGGGGGGGAGCACAGATACGCAGTATTTT.

The chain couples TRBV5-8 to TRBJ2-3, with 9 bases matching TRBD2. This CDR3 region has 17 residues. The J segment lost 1 base and the V segment lost 0 bases, leaving 6 bases of the junction unmatched. Germline CDR1 reads SGHTS; CDR2 reads YDEGEE. The CDR3 DNA sequence: TGTGCCAGCAGCTTGGTTGTGACTAGCGGCCGCACAGATACGCAGTATTTT. Translated: CASSLVVTSGRTDTQYF.

The V call is TRBV28, the J call TRBJ1-4, with 9 bases that match TRBD1. This CDR3 spans 16 amino acids. Germline CDR1 and CDR2: MDHEN and SYDVKM. V shed 8 bases, J shed 3 bases, and the junction held 10 bases outside the gene matches. In DNA form, the CDR3 reads TGTGCCAGCCTTGGGCCTAGGACAGGGGCTAATGAAAAACTGTTTTTT. This encodes CASLGPRTGANEKLFF.

This chain links TRBV28 with TRBJ1-1; D remains ambiguous. CDR3 length: 12 amino acids. The germline gives CDR1 MDHEN, CDR2 SYDVKM. V shed 2 bases and J shed 1 base, with 2 bases lying between them. DNA of the CDR3: TGTGCCAGCAGTTTAAGGAACACTGAAGCTTTCTTT. Residues: CASSLRNTEAFF.

The V gene is TRBV19, the J gene TRBJ2-1, with 10 bases fitting TRBD2. V lost 3 bases and J lost 7; bases outside the gene matches: 9. CDR1 is LNHDA and CDR2 is SQIVND in the germline V gene (reference sequence). This CDR3 is 16 amino acids long. CDR3 region: CASSIRAGGPGNEQFF. CDR3 DNA: TGTGCCAGTAGTATCCGAGCGGGAGGGCCTGGGAATGAGCAGTTCTTC.

The chain recombines TRBV2 with TRBJ2-5, with a tentative D call TRBD1 (6 bases). Trimming cost V 6 bases and J 0 bases, with 11 bases left between them. Germline V gene lookup returns CDR1 SNHLY and CDR2 FYNNEI. The CDR3 runs to 14 residues. The CDR3 region is CASRLTGNQETQYF. CDR3 coding DNA: TGTGCCAGCAGGCTCACAGGGAACCAAGAGACCCAGTACTTC.

The chain couples TRBV28 to TRBJ1-6; 7 bases map to TRBD1. The CDR3 totals 15 residues. Germline values: CDR1 MDHEN, CDR2 SYDVKM. V lost 6 bases to trimming and J lost 4 bases; unmatched junction nucleotides: 6. The CDR3 reads CASRTGTVYNSPLHF. The CDR3 coding sequence is TGTGCCAGCAGAACCGGGACAGTTTATAATTCACCCCTCCACTTT.

This clone appeared a few times. The chain is built from TRBV6-5 and TRBJ2-1; D not certain. The germline V gene encodes CDR1 MNHEY and CDR2 SVGAGI. The CDR3 sequence is 16 residues long. V was trimmed by 4 bases and J by 0 bases, leaving 13 bases between them. In nucleotides, the CDR3 is TGTGCCAGCAGTTGGGCGGCAGGAAGCTCCTACAATGAGCAGTTCTTC. It yields the protein CASSWAAGSSYNEQFF.

This chain uses TRBV4-1 with TRBJ2-1, with 10 bases matching TRBD2. The CDR3 runs to 18 residues. Losses at the gene ends were 3 bases for V and 6 bases for J; bases not matched to a gene: 14. Looked up from germline, CDR1 is MGHRA and CDR2 is YSYEKL. CDR3 region: CASSQPTRLAGVRNEQFF. Here the CDR3 DNA reads TGCGCCAGCAGCCAGCCAACCCGCCTAGCGGGAGTGCGCAATGAGCAGTTCTTC.

J is TRBJ1-1 and V is TRBV4-3; D gene unclear. This CDR3 has 15 amino acids. The V gene lost 2 bases and the J gene lost 0 bases, with 10 bases spanning the gap. Germline values: CDR1 LGHNA, CDR2 YSLEER. The CDR3 reads CASSQFRVLNTEAFF. CDR3 nucleotides: TGCGCCAGCAGCCAATTCCGGGTCCTGAACACTGAAGCTTTCTTT.

This clone showed up just once. The rearrangement joins TRBV19 to TRBJ1-5, with D possibly being TRBD1 (6 bases). The CDR3 loop spans 15 amino acids. Germline V gene lookup returns CDR1 LNHDA and CDR2 SQIVND (reference sequence). V lost 1 base and J lost 3, with 10 bases in between. CDR3 sequence reads: CASSIVDRPNQPQHF. The CDR3, as DNA: TGTGCCAGTAGTATAGTCGACAGGCCCAATCAGCCCCAGCATTTT.